What follows are 14 T cell receptor beta chains derived from one specimen sequenced in a study of T cell repertoires in cytomegalovirus infection. TCRdb reanalysed the reads using MiXCR and keeps one entry per CDR3 protein. The data contain some 900,000 distinct CDR3 sequences, about 31% of them singletons. Their antigens are not known. The sequencing used cultured CD8+ T cells from PBMCs, collected from culture after CMV antigen stimulation. The receptors derive from a human donor in good health (CMV status not recorded). Some clones in this sample may be carry-over from other donors' samples.

This clonotype was counted a few times. The chain uses TRBV7-2 and TRBJ2-7, with a weak D call TRBD1 (5 bases). The germline V and J ends were trimmed by 0 bases and 5 bases, with 8 bases remaining between them. CDR1 and CDR2 (germline): SGHTA, FQGNSA. The CDR3 sequence is 13 residues long. CDR3 residues: CASSLASGNEQYV. DNA of the CDR3: TGTGCCAGCAGCTTAGCGTCAGGGAACGAGCAGTACGTC.

On this clonotype itself: A read error may explain this, as a much larger clone is one base away. The chain recombines TRBV24-1 with TRBJ2-1, with D tentatively TRBD2 (5 bases). The ends were cut back, 4 bases at V and 2 bases at J, with 14 bases in the middle. The germline V gene encodes CDR1 KGHDR and CDR2 SFDVKD. The CDR3 length is 16 residues. The CDR3 bases are TGTGCCACCAGTGAAGCGAGGGAGCGAACCTACAATGAGCAGTTCTTC. Translating it yields CATSEARERTYNEQFF.

The chain employs TRBV7-8 and TRBJ2-1; tentative D call: TRBD2 (5 bases). CDR3 length: 14 amino acids. Germline assignment: CDR1 SGHVS and CDR2 FQNEAQ. V gave up 4 bases and J gave up 6 bases, with 13 bases separating them. CDR3 nucleotides: TGTGCCAGCAGCTCTGGACTCCTTTTCAATGAGCAGTTCTTC. Protein product: CASSSGLLFNEQFF.

This clonotype was counted many times. The chain uses TRBV7-2 and TRBJ1-2, with a weak D call TRBD1 (5 bases). Trimming took off 10 bases at V and 2 bases at J, with 11 bases between the two ends. Germline V CDR1 and CDR2: SGHTA, FQGNSA. The CDR3 loop spans 12 amino acids. The CDR3: CAILDRNYGYTF. CDR3 bases: TGTGCCATCCTAGACAGAAACTATGGCTACACCTTC.

This clonotype was counted a few times. This sequence joins TRBV12-3 or TRBV12-4 and TRBJ1-1; D is ambiguous. V was clipped by 0 bases and J by 0 bases, with 11 bases between them. The CDR3 is 16 amino acids. The CDR3 DNA follows: TGTGCCAGCAGTTTAGCGGCAGTCCCGATGAACACTGAAGCTTTCTTT. Protein sequence: CASSLAAVPMNTEAFF.

The chain joins TRBV12-3 or TRBV12-4 to TRBJ1-3; D unresolved. This CDR3 spans 15 amino acids. Trimming removed 2 bases from V and 0 bases from J, with 8 bases in between. The CDR3 DNA sequence: TGTGCCAGCAGTTTATACCAGAGCTCTGGAAACACCATATATTTT. It encodes CASSLYQSSGNTIYF.

The chain has TRBV19 and TRBJ2-3; the D gene is possibly TRBD1 (6 bases). The germline gives CDR1 LNHDA, CDR2 SQIVND (reference sequence). The CDR3 sequence is 13 residues long. Deletions cut 3 bases from V and 6 bases from J, with 10 bases between. The CDR3 bases are TGTGCCAGTAGTATGTTCAGGGGTGATACGCAGTATTTT. Protein sequence: CASSMFRGDTQYF.

The table lists this clonotype with a count of one. The CDR3 DNA sequence: TGTGCCACCGGGACAGGGGGTCTCGGGGAGCTGTTTTTT. This codes for CATGTGGLGELFF. The chain links TRBV3-1 to TRBJ2-2; 11 bases line up with TRBD1. Unmatched junction bases numbered 5, after V lost 10 bases and J lost 7 bases. Germline CDR1 LGHDT, CDR2 YNNKEL (reference sequence). The CDR3 is made up of 13 amino acids.

The CDR3 region is CASSFSGGFTYNEQFF. The CDR3 DNA is TGTGCCAGCAGTTTTTCTGGGGGATTTACCTACAATGAGCAGTTCTTC. The V and J genes are TRBV12-3 or TRBV12-4 and TRBJ2-1; the D call may be TRBD1 or TRBD2 (5 bases each). The CDR3 runs to 16 residues. Trimming stripped 3 bases from V and 2 bases from J, with 14 bases between.

This clonotype has just a few counts. The chain is built from TRBV2 and TRBJ2-7, with 11 nucleotides matching TRBD1. The CDR3 has 17 residues. V lost 6 bases, J lost 6 bases, and 16 bases stayed unmatched. From germline, CDR1 is SNHLY and CDR2 FYNNEI. For the CDR3, the DNA is TGTGCCAGCAGACCCTCGGGACAGGGGGGGCCAACTGCCGAGCAGTACGTC. Translation: CASRPSGQGGPTAEQYV.

This clonotype was seen only a few times. J is TRBJ1-2 and V is TRBV7-9; D may be TRBD1 (5 bases). Trimming removed 2 bases at V and 10 bases at J, with 11 bases between. Germline V gene sequence: CDR1 SEHNR, CDR2 FQNEAQ (reference sequence). This CDR3 spans 12 amino acids. In nucleotides, the CDR3 is TGTGCCAGCAGCTTATTTACCAGGGACTACACCTTC. Encoded protein: CASSLFTRDYTF.

The gene calls are TRBV6-2 or TRBV6-3 and TRBJ1-2; possible D gene TRBD1, 5 bases. This CDR3 has 14 amino acids. V shed 0 bases and J shed 4 bases, with 9 bases lying between them. Germline loops: CDR1 MNHEY, CDR2 SVGEGT. CDR3 in DNA: TGTGCCAGCAGTTACTCCAGACAGATCTATGGCTACACCTTC. Encoded protein: CASSYSRQIYGYTF.

This chain joins TRBV19 and TRBJ1-4, with D possibly matching TRBD1 (6 bases). Germline V gene data show CDR1 as LNHDA and CDR2 as SQIVND (reference sequence). This CDR3 comprises 13 residues. The V gene lost 5 bases and the J gene lost 6 bases, with 10 bases spanning the gap. The CDR3 bases are TGTGCCAGTAGTTTGGGGGCCTATGAAAAACTGTTTTTT. Amino acid sequence: CASSLGAYEKLFF. The full variable domain, rest sourced from reference TRBV19 and TRBJ1-4, is DGGITQSPKYLFRKEGQNVTLSCEQNLNHDAMYWYRQDPGQGLRLIYYSQIVNDFQKGDIAEGYSVSREKKESFPLTVTSAQKNPTAFYLCASSLGAYEKLFFGSGTQLSVL.

This clonotype was counted a few times. V and J are TRBV4-1 and TRBJ1-2; D gene ambiguous. V was clipped by 0 bases and J by 0 bases, with 8 bases between them. The CDR3 totals 15 residues. Looked up from germline, CDR1 is MGHRA and CDR2 is YSYEKL. The CDR3 sequence: CASSQEKPTNYGYTF. DNA of the CDR3: TGCGCCAGCAGCCAAGAGAAGCCAACTAACTATGGCTACACCTTC.